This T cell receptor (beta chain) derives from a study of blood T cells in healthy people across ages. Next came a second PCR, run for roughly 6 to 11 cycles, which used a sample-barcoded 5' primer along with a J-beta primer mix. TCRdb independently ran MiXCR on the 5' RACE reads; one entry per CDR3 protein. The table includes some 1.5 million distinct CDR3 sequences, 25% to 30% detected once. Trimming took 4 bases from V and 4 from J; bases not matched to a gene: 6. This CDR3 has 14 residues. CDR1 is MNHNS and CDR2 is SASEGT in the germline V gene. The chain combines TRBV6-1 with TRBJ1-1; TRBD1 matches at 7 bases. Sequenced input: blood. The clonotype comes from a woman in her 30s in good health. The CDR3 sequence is CASSGWAGGTEAFF. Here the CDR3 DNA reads TGTGCCAGCAGTGGATGGGCAGGGGGCACTGAAGCTTTCTTT.